Presented here are 3 T cell receptor beta chains from one specimen sequenced in a study of blood T cell repertoires in COVID-19. Libraries were prepared by immunoSEQ multiplex PCR; TCRdb keeps only in-frame clonotypes and omits some of them. The repertoire holds about 200,000 clones, with less than 85% as singletons. Sequencing input: peripheral blood. The receptors shown here come from a woman between 70 and 85 years old with acute or convalescent COVID-19.

V is TRBV10-3 and J is TRBJ2-4, with TRBD1 matching 9 bases. This CDR3 comprises 15 residues. From germline, CDR1 is ENHRY and CDR2 SYGVKD. Trimming at V came to 4 bases and at J to 3 bases, leaving 4 bases not matched to a gene. The CDR3 nucleotides are TGTGCCATCAGTGCGCTGGGACAGGGCAAAAACATTCAGTACTTC. Its translation: CAISALGQGKNIQYF.

The chain uses TRBV5-1 and TRBJ2-3, with 11 bases matching TRBD2. With 2 bases clipped from V and 6 bases from J, the junction kept 5 bases outside the gene matches. Germline CDR1 and CDR2: SGHRS and YFSETQ. The CDR3 has 15 amino acids. The CDR3 bases are TGCGCCAGCAGCTTCACTAGCGGGAGTTCCGATACGCAGTATTTT. Residues: CASSFTSGSSDTQYF.

The V call is TRBV30, the J call TRBJ1-1; maybe TRBD1 (6 bases). In germline, CDR1 is GTSNPN, CDR2 SVGIG (reference sequence). V gave up 3 bases and J gave up 8 bases, with 19 bases separating them. The CDR3 length is 14 residues. Written as DNA, the CDR3 is TGTGCCTGGAGCGGAAGGGGGTTCCCAGAGGAAGCTTTCTTT. Encoded protein: CAWSGRGFPEEAFF.